This TCR beta chain came from a study of blood T cells in healthy people across ages. Using a J-beta primer mix together with a sample-barcoded 5' primer, a second PCR was run for roughly 7 to 11 cycles. From the 5' RACE reads, TCRdb called clonotypes with MiXCR, one entry per CDR3 protein. The sample lists around 1,800,000 distinct CDR3 sequences; roughly two fifths were seen once. The clonotype comes from a human donor in good health. Sequencing was carried out using blood.

The CDR3 protein is CASSMTGLNTEAFF. For the CDR3, the DNA is TGTGCCAGCAGTATGACAGGTTTGAACACTGAAGCTTTCTTT. V gene TRBV6-1 combines with J gene TRBJ1-1; tentatively, D is TRBD1 (6 bases). This CDR3 spans 14 amino acids. Germline CDR1 and CDR2: MNHNS and SASEGT. The V end was cut by 5 bases, the J end by 0 bases, with 10 bases between.